The 8 T cell receptor beta chains reported below all come from one sample, sequenced in a study of shared clonotypes between healthy human individuals. Method: immunoSEQ multiplex PCR; TCRdb's copy keeps in-frame clones and lacks some. The sample carries roughly 520,000 clones, approximately 95% recorded once. The sample was naive CD4+ T cells sorted from blood. The subset is: CD45RA+ positively selected. Every receptor here comes from a young woman in good health.

This chain joins TRBV28 and TRBJ1-3, with 9 nucleotides matching TRBD1. Germline CDR1 and CDR2: MDHEN and SYDVKM. With V trimmed by 5 bases and J by 9 bases, 8 bases remained unmatched. The CDR3 contains 14 residues. CDR3 sequence (DNA): TGTGCCAGCAGTCCGGGACAGGGTATCGTCACCATATATTTT. Protein: CASSPGQGIVTIYF. The full variable domain, with the rest looked up from reference TRBV28 and TRBJ1-3, is DVKVTQSSRYLVKRTGEKVFLECVQDMDHENMFWYRQDPGLGLRLIYFSYDVKMKEKGDIPEGYSVSREKKERFSLILESASTNQTSMYLCASSPGQGIVTIYFGEGSWLTVV.

The gene calls are TRBV5-1 and TRBJ1-6, with TRBD1 matching 10 bases. V was clipped by 0 bases and J by 8 bases; unmatched bases: 2. The CDR3 is 15 residues long. The V gene's germline CDR1 is SGHRS and CDR2 YFSETQ. CDR3 residues: CASSLGGQGDSPLHF. The CDR3, as DNA: TGCGCCAGCAGCTTGGGAGGACAGGGGGATTCACCCCTCCACTTT.

The V call is TRBV10-2, the J call TRBJ2-7; D is unclear. The CDR3 has 16 residues. V lost 3 bases to trimming and J lost 2 bases, with 17 bases between them. The germline gives CDR1 WSHSY, CDR2 SAAADI. CDR3: CASSDSPRPRPYEQYF. CDR3 sequence (DNA): TGCGCCAGCAGTGACTCCCCCCGGCCGCGCCCCTACGAGCAGTACTTC.

In DNA form, the CDR3 reads TGTGCCAGCAAGAAGCCCCAGCATTTT. This translates into CASKKPQHF. V gene TRBV27 combines with J gene TRBJ1-5, with unresolved D. The V end lost 7 bases, the J end lost 8 bases, and 3 bases lay between the germline ends. This CDR3 has 9 residues. CDR1 MNHEY and CDR2 SMNVEV come from the germline V gene (reference sequence).

The J gene is TRBJ2-7, the V gene TRBV19; TRBD1 aligns across 7 bases. Germline V gene data show CDR1 as LNHDA and CDR2 as SQIVND (reference sequence). The ends lost 3 bases at V and 6 bases at J; junction bases unmatched: 8. The CDR3 is 14 residues long. The CDR3 loop reads CASSIRQGTLEQYF. CDR3 sequence (DNA): TGTGCCAGTAGTATCCGACAGGGAACACTCGAGCAGTACTTC. The whole variable domain, filled in from reference TRBV19 and TRBJ2-7, reads DGGITQSPKYLFRKEGQNVTLSCEQNLNHDAMYWYRQDPGQGLRLIYYSQIVNDFQKGDIAEGYSVSREKKESFPLTVTSAQKNPTAFYLCASSIRQGTLEQYFGPGTRLTVT.

A remark on this clone: Other DNA sequences from this sample encode an identical CDR3 as well. The chain recombines TRBV2 with TRBJ2-7, with D unclear. CDR3 length: 12 residues. CDR1 SNHLY and CDR2 FYNNEI come from the germline V gene. Trimming took 3 bases from V and 3 from J, leaving 6 bases between them. CDR3 loop: CASSDTGYEQYF. CDR3 bases: TGTGCCAGCAGTGACACCGGCTACGAGCAGTACTTC.

V is TRBV15 and J is TRBJ2-5; D gene uncertain. The CDR3 is 14 residues long. V was shortened by 5 bases and J by 2 bases, with 12 bases between the two germline ends. Germline V gene data show CDR1 as LNHNV and CDR2 as YYDKDF (reference sequence). CDR3 sequence (DNA): TGTGCCACCAGCTACGGGTTGGCGCAAGAGACCCAGTACTTC. This codes for CATSYGLAQETQYF.

This chain connects TRBV7-9 to TRBJ1-1, with D unresolved. CDR3 length: 15 amino acids. V lost 2 bases and J 2 bases, leaving 12 bases between the germline ends. From germline, CDR1 is SEHNR and CDR2 FQNEAQ (reference sequence). The CDR3 loop reads CASSLSRDFNTEAFF. The CDR3 bases are TGTGCCAGCAGCTTATCCCGGGATTTTAACACTGAAGCTTTCTTT.